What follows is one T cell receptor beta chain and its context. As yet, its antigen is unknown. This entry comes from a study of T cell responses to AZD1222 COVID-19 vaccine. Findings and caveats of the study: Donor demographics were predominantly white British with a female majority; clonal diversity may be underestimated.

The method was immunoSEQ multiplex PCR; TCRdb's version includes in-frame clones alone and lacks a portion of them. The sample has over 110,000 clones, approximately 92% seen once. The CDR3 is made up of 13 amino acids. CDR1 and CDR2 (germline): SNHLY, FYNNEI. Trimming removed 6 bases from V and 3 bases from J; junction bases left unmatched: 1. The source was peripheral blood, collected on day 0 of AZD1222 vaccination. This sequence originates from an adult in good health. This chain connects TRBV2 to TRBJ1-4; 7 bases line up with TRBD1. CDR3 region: CASSDRANEKLFF. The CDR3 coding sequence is TGTGCCAGCAGCGACAGGGCTAATGAAAAACTGTTTTTT.